Listed below are T cell receptor beta chains from one sample, sequenced in a study of OX40 agonist ivuxolimab in advanced cancers. Produced via immunoSEQ multiplex PCR; TCRdb's table is partial and in-frame only. The table shows approximately 130,000 clones, with about nine tenths occurring only once. Sample: CD4+ or CD8+ T cells sorted from blood, taken in a trial of the OX40 agonist ivuxolimab. The receptors originated from an adult with an advanced solid tumor such as melanoma, head and neck, liver or kidney cancer. CDR3s include the opening cysteine and the closing phenylalanine or tryptophan. The order of the fields is V gene, D gene, clone size, J gene, CDR3 protein, CDR3 DNA. A D gene is named only where the DNA matches it firmly. Part of the rows lack a size; the others show once, few, many or a class for expanded clones.

v_gene: TRBV19; d_gene: TRBD1; abundance: once; j_gene: TRBJ2-3; CDR3aa: CASRDRDADTQYF; CDR3nt: TGTGCCAGTAGAGACAGGGACGCAGATACGCAGTATTTT
v_gene: TRBV28; d_gene: TRBD2; abundance: .; j_gene: TRBJ2-1; CDR3aa: CASRASTGGPNEQFF; CDR3nt: TGTGCCAGCAGGGCTTCAACGGGAGGTCCCAATGAGCAGTTCTTC
v_gene: TRBV30; d_gene: TRBD1; abundance: .; j_gene: TRBJ1-1; CDR3aa: CAWTQGGSEAFF; CDR3nt: TGTGCCTGGACTCAGGGGGGGTCTGAAGCTTTCTTT
v_gene: TRBV5-1; d_gene: .; abundance: .; j_gene: TRBJ2-7; CDR3aa: CASSPTGFYEQYF; CDR3nt: TGCGCCAGCAGTCCCACGGGGTTCTACGAGCAGTACTTC
v_gene: TRBV18; d_gene: TRBD1; abundance: few; j_gene: TRBJ1-2; CDR3aa: CASSPGTGNNYGYTF; CDR3nt: TGTGCCAGCTCACCCGGGACAGGGAATAACTATGGCTACACCTTC
v_gene: TRBV16; d_gene: .; abundance: .; j_gene: TRBJ1-2; CDR3aa: CASSPPRVGYTF; CDR3nt: TGTGCCAGCAGCCCCCCGAGGGTCGGCTACACCTTC
v_gene: TRBV9; d_gene: .; abundance: .; j_gene: TRBJ1-2; CDR3aa: CASSVDIGNYGYTF; CDR3nt: TGTGCCAGCAGCGTAGATATTGGCAACTATGGCTACACCTTC
v_gene: TRBV7-2; d_gene: .; abundance: .; j_gene: TRBJ2-3; CDR3aa: CASAPQSTDTQYF; CDR3nt: TGTGCCAGCGCTCCCCAAAGCACAGATACGCAGTATTTT
v_gene: TRBV5-1; d_gene: .; abundance: once; j_gene: TRBJ1-4; CDR3aa: CASSPGGTNEKLFF; CDR3nt: TGCGCCAGCAGCCCCGGGGGGACTAATGAAAAACTGTTTTTT
v_gene: TRBV6-6; d_gene: TRBD1; abundance: few; j_gene: TRBJ1-2; CDR3aa: CASSYGQGQEYGYTF; CDR3nt: TGTGCCAGCAGTTACGGTCAAGGACAGGAGTATGGCTACACCTTC
v_gene: TRBV18; d_gene: TRBD2; abundance: once; j_gene: TRBJ2-3; CDR3aa: CASSWFLAGGGTDTQYF; CDR3nt: TGTGCCAGCTCATGGTTTTTAGCGGGAGGTGGCACAGATACGCAGTATTTT
v_gene: TRBV5-4; d_gene: .; abundance: .; j_gene: TRBJ2-2; CDR3aa: CASSLSDNTGELFF; CDR3nt: TGTGCCAGCAGCTTGTCTGATAACACCGGGGAGCTGTTTTTT
v_gene: TRBV7-3; d_gene: .; abundance: .; j_gene: TRBJ2-1; CDR3aa: CASSLVGTSYNEQFF; CDR3nt: TGTGCCAGCAGCTTAGTTGGGACCTCGTACAATGAGCAGTTCTTC
v_gene: TRBV19; d_gene: TRBD2; abundance: .; j_gene: TRBJ2-7; CDR3aa: CASSIGGETYEQYF; CDR3nt: TGTGCCAGTAGTATTGGGGGGGAAACCTACGAGCAGTACTTC
v_gene: TRBV19; d_gene: TRBD1; abundance: .; j_gene: TRBJ2-5; CDR3aa: CASRTRQGARETQYF; CDR3nt: TGTGCCAGTAGGACTAGACAGGGGGCCCGAGAGACCCAGTACTTC
v_gene: TRBV6-6; d_gene: .; abundance: .; j_gene: TRBJ2-7; CDR3aa: CASSYLVRTYEQYF; CDR3nt: TGTGCCAGCAGTTACTTAGTTCGGACCTACGAGCAGTACTTC
v_gene: TRBV7-8; d_gene: .; abundance: .; j_gene: TRBJ1-4; CDR3aa: CASSLVGVESEKLFF; CDR3nt: TGTGCCAGCAGCTTGGTGGGGGTAGAGAGTGAAAAACTGTTTTTT
v_gene: TRBV5-1; d_gene: TRBD2; abundance: once; j_gene: TRBJ2-3; CDR3aa: CASSPRGLAASTDTQYF; CDR3nt: TGCGCCAGCAGCCCCCGAGGACTAGCAGCAAGCACAGATACGCAGTATTTT
v_gene: TRBV28; d_gene: TRBD2; abundance: .; j_gene: TRBJ2-7; CDR3aa: CASEYSGSSYEQYF; CDR3nt: TGTGCCAGCGAATATAGCGGGAGCTCCTACGAGCAGTACTTC
v_gene: TRBV7-2; d_gene: .; abundance: .; j_gene: TRBJ2-7; CDR3aa: CASSQGLGDRESSYEQYF; CDR3nt: TGTGCCAGCAGCCAAGGGCTAGGCGACCGTGAGAGCTCCTACGAGCAGTACTTC
v_gene: TRBV7-2; d_gene: .; abundance: .; j_gene: TRBJ1-3; CDR3aa: CASSLVVQPGNTIYF; CDR3nt: TGTGCCAGCAGCTTAGTAGTCCAGCCTGGAAACACCATATATTTT
v_gene: TRBV7-2; d_gene: TRBD1; abundance: .; j_gene: TRBJ2-3; CDR3aa: CASSLAGQGAGDTQYF; CDR3nt: TGTGCCAGCAGCTTAGCAGGGCAGGGGGCGGGAGATACGCAGTATTTT
v_gene: TRBV5-1; d_gene: TRBD1; abundance: once; j_gene: TRBJ2-5; CDR3aa: CASSLSGTGEETQYF; CDR3nt: TGCGCCAGCAGCTTGAGTGGGACAGGGGAAGAGACCCAGTACTTC
v_gene: TRBV18; d_gene: TRBD1; abundance: .; j_gene: TRBJ1-4; CDR3aa: CASSLSPGQALIPNEKLFF; CDR3nt: TGTGCCAGCTCACTTTCTCCGGGACAGGCCCTTATCCCTAATGAAAAACTGTTTTTT
v_gene: TRBV4-1; d_gene: .; abundance: .; j_gene: TRBJ1-4; CDR3aa: CASSQDQVSFNEKLFF; CDR3nt: TGCGCCAGCAGCCAAGATCAGGTGTCCTTTAATGAAAAACTGTTTTTT
v_gene: TRBV18; d_gene: .; abundance: .; j_gene: TRBJ2-2; CDR3aa: CASSQGQNTGELFF; CDR3nt: TGTGCCAGCTCGCAGGGACAGAACACCGGGGAGCTGTTTTTT
v_gene: TRBV27; d_gene: TRBD2; abundance: .; j_gene: TRBJ2-7; CDR3aa: CASSFRLAGVEQYF; CDR3nt: TGTGCCAGCAGTTTTAGACTAGCGGGAGTCGAGCAGTACTTC
v_gene: TRBV5-6; d_gene: TRBD1; abundance: .; j_gene: TRBJ1-1; CDR3aa: CASSSGTGLTPEAFF; CDR3nt: TGTGCCAGCAGCTCAGGGACAGGGTTAACGCCTGAAGCTTTCTTT
v_gene: TRBV11-2; d_gene: .; abundance: .; j_gene: TRBJ2-1; CDR3aa: CASSGVASFSYNEQFF; CDR3nt: TGTGCCAGCAGCGGGGTGGCCTCCTTCTCCTACAATGAGCAGTTCTTC
v_gene: TRBV5-1; d_gene: TRBD1; abundance: once; j_gene: TRBJ2-2; CDR3aa: CASRKPGGMTGELFF; CDR3nt: TGCGCCAGCAGAAAGCCAGGGGGTATGACCGGGGAGCTGTTTTTT
v_gene: TRBV28; d_gene: TRBD2; abundance: .; j_gene: TRBJ2-2; CDR3aa: CASKDTGTSGGANTGELFF; CDR3nt: TGTGCCAGCAAAGATACCGGGACTAGCGGGGGGGCAAACACCGGGGAGCTGTTTTTT
v_gene: TRBV6-5; d_gene: .; abundance: .; j_gene: TRBJ1-2; CDR3aa: CASRLDINYGYTF; CDR3nt: TGTGCCAGCAGGCTGGACATTAACTATGGCTACACCTTC
v_gene: TRBV28; d_gene: TRBD1; abundance: .; j_gene: TRBJ1-1; CDR3aa: CASSLPTGMNTEAFF; CDR3nt: TGTGCCAGCAGTCTACCGACAGGGATGAACACTGAAGCTTTCTTT
v_gene: TRBV6-5; d_gene: TRBD1; abundance: .; j_gene: TRBJ1-2; CDR3aa: CASRASNTGEGYTF; CDR3nt: TGTGCCAGCAGGGCCAGCAATACAGGGGAAGGCTACACCTTC
v_gene: TRBV18; d_gene: .; abundance: .; j_gene: TRBJ2-5; CDR3aa: CASSPLHTGGIETQYF; CDR3nt: TGTGCCAGCTCACCTTTACATACTGGGGGGATAGAGACCCAGTACTTC
v_gene: TRBV7-3; d_gene: .; abundance: .; j_gene: TRBJ2-7; CDR3aa: CASSHFGGEQYF; CDR3nt: TGTGCCAGCAGCCACTTCGGGGGAGAGCAGTACTTC
v_gene: TRBV18; d_gene: .; abundance: .; j_gene: TRBJ2-3; CDR3aa: CASSLRVGGDTQYF; CDR3nt: TGTGCCAGCTCCCTCAGGGTAGGGGGAGATACGCAGTATTTT
v_gene: TRBV7-2; d_gene: .; abundance: .; j_gene: TRBJ1-4; CDR3aa: CASSLALTGANEKLFF; CDR3nt: TGTGCCAGCAGCTTAGCGCTGACAGGAGCTAATGAAAAACTGTTTTTT
v_gene: TRBV10-3; d_gene: .; abundance: .; j_gene: TRBJ2-7; CDR3aa: CAIRDRGYEQYF; CDR3nt: TGTGCCATCAGGGACAGAGGCTACGAGCAGTACTTC
v_gene: TRBV28; d_gene: .; abundance: .; j_gene: TRBJ1-6; CDR3aa: CASSFGLGASSPLHF; CDR3nt: TGTGCCAGCAGTTTTGGGTTGGGGGCGAGTTCACCCCTCCACTTT
v_gene: TRBV6-6; d_gene: TRBD1; abundance: .; j_gene: TRBJ1-2; CDR3aa: CASSTGQGDYGYTF; CDR3nt: TGTGCCAGCAGTACGGGACAGGGTGACTATGGCTACACCTTC
v_gene: TRBV28; d_gene: TRBD1; abundance: .; j_gene: TRBJ1-2; CDR3aa: CASSALQGGYGYTF; CDR3nt: TGTGCCAGCAGCGCACTCCAGGGGGGCTATGGCTACACCTTC
v_gene: TRBV4-3; d_gene: .; abundance: once; j_gene: TRBJ1-1; CDR3aa: CASSHDGNTEAFF; CDR3nt: TGCGCCAGCAGCCACGACGGAAACACTGAAGCTTTCTTT
v_gene: TRBV30; d_gene: .; abundance: .; j_gene: TRBJ2-1; CDR3aa: CAWETRADEQFF; CDR3nt: TGTGCCTGGGAGACGCGGGCTGATGAGCAGTTCTTC
v_gene: TRBV5-1; d_gene: .; abundance: .; j_gene: TRBJ2-2; CDR3aa: CASSRGASNTGELFF; CDR3nt: TGCGCCAGCAGCCGGGGGGCCTCGAACACCGGGGAGCTGTTTTTT